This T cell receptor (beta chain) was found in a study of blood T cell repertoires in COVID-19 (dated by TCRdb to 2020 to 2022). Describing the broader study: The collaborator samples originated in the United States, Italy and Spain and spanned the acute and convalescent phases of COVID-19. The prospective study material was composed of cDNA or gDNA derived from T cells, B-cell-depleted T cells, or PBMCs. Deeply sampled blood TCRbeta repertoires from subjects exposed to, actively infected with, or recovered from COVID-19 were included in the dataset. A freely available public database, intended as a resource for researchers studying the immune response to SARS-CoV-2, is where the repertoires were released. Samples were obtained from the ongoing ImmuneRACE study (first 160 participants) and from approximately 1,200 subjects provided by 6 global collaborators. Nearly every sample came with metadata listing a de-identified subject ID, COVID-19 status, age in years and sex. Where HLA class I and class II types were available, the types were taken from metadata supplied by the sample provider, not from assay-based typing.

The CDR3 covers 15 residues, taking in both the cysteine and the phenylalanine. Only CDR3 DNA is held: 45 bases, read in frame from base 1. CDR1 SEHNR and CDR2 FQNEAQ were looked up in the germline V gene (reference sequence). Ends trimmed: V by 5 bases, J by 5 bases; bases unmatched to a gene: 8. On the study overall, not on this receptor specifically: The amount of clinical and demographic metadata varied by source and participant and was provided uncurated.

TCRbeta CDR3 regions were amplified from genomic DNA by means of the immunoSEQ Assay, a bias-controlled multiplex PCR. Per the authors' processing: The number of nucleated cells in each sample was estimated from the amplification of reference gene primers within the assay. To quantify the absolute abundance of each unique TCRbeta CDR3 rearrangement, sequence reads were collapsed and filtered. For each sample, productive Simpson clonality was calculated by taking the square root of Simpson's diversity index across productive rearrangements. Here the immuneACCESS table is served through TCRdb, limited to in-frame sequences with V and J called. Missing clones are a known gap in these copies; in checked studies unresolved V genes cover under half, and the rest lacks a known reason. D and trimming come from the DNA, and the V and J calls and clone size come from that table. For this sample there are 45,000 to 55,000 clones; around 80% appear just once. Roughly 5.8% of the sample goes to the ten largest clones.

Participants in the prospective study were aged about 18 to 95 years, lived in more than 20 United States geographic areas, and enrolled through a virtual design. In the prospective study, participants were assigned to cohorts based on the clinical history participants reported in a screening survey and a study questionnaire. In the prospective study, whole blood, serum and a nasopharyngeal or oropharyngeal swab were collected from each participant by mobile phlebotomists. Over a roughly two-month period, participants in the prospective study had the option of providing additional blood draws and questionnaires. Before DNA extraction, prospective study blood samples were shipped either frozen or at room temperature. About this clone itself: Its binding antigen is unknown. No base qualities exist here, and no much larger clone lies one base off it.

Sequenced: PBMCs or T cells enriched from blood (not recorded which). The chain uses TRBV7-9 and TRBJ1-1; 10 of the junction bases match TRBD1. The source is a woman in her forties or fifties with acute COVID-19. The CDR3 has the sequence CASSPRTGGGTEAFF. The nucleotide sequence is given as TGTGCCAGCAGCCCGAGGACAGGGGGAGGTACTGAAGCTTTCTTT.